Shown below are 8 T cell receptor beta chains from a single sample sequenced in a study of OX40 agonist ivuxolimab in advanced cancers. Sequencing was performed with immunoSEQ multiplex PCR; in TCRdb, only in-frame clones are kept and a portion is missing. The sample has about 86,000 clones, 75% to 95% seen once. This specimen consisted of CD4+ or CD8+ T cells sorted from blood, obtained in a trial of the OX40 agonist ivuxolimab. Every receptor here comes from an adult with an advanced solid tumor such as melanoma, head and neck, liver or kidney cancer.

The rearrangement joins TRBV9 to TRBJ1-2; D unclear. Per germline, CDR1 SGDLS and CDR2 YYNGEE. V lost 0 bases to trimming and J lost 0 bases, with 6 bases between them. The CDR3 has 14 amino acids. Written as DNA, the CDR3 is TGTGCCAGCAGCGTAGAGGCAGCTAACTATGGCTACACCTTC. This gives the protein CASSVEAANYGYTF. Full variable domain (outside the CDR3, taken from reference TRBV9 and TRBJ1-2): DSGVTQTPKHLITATGQRVTLRCSPRSGDLSVYWYQQSLDQGLQFLIQYYNGEERAKGNILERFSAQQFPDLHSELNLSSLELGDSALYFCASSVEAANYGYTFGSGTRLTVV.

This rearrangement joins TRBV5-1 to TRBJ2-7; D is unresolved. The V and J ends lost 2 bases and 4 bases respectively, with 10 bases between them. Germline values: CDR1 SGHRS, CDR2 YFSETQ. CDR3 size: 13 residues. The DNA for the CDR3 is TGCGCCAGCAGCTTCACGGGCGCGTACGAGCAGTACTTC. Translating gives CASSFTGAYEQYF.

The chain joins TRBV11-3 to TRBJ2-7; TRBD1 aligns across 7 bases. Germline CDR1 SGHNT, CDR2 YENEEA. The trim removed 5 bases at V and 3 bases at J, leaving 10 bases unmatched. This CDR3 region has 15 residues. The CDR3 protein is CASSPLRTGIYEQYF. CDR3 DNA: TGTGCCAGCAGCCCTTTAAGGACAGGAATCTACGAGCAGTACTTC.

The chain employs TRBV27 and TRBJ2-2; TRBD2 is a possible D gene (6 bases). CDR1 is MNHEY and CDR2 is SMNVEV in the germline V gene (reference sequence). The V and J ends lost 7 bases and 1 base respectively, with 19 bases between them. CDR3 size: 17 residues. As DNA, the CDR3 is TGTGCCAGCACCACCCCGGAGGGGTCGAGGAACACCGGGGAGCTGTTTTTT. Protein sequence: CASTTPEGSRNTGELFF.

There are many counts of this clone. CDR3 in amino acids: CASSSVTGTGSYEQYF. CDR3 in DNA: TGCGCCAGCAGCTCGGTTACCGGGACAGGAAGCTACGAGCAGTACTTC. The chain is built from TRBV5-1 and TRBJ2-7; 8 bases are shared with TRBD1. This CDR3 is built from 16 residues. Trimming took 3 bases from V and 3 from J; bases not matched to a gene: 11. Looked up from germline, CDR1 is SGHRS and CDR2 is YFSETQ.

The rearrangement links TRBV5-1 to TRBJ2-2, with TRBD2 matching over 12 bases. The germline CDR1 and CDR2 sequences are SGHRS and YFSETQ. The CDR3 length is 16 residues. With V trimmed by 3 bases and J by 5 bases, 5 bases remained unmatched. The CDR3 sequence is CASSSRLAGVTGELFF. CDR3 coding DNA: TGCGCCAGCAGCTCTCGACTAGCGGGAGTGACCGGGGAGCTGTTTTTT.

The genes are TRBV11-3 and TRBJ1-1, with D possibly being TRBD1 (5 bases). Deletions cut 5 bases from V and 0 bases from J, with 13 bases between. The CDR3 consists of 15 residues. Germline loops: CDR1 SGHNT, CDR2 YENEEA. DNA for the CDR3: TGTGCCAGCAGCGAGCGGGGACGGCTGAACACTGAAGCTTTCTTT. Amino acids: CASSERGRLNTEAFF.

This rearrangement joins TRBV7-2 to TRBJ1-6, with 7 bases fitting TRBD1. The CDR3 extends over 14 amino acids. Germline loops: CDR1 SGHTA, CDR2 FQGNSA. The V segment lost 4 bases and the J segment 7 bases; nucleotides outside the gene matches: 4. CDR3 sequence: CASSSRQGNSPLHF. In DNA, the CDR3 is TGTGCCAGCAGCTCCCGACAGGGCAATTCACCCCTCCACTTT.